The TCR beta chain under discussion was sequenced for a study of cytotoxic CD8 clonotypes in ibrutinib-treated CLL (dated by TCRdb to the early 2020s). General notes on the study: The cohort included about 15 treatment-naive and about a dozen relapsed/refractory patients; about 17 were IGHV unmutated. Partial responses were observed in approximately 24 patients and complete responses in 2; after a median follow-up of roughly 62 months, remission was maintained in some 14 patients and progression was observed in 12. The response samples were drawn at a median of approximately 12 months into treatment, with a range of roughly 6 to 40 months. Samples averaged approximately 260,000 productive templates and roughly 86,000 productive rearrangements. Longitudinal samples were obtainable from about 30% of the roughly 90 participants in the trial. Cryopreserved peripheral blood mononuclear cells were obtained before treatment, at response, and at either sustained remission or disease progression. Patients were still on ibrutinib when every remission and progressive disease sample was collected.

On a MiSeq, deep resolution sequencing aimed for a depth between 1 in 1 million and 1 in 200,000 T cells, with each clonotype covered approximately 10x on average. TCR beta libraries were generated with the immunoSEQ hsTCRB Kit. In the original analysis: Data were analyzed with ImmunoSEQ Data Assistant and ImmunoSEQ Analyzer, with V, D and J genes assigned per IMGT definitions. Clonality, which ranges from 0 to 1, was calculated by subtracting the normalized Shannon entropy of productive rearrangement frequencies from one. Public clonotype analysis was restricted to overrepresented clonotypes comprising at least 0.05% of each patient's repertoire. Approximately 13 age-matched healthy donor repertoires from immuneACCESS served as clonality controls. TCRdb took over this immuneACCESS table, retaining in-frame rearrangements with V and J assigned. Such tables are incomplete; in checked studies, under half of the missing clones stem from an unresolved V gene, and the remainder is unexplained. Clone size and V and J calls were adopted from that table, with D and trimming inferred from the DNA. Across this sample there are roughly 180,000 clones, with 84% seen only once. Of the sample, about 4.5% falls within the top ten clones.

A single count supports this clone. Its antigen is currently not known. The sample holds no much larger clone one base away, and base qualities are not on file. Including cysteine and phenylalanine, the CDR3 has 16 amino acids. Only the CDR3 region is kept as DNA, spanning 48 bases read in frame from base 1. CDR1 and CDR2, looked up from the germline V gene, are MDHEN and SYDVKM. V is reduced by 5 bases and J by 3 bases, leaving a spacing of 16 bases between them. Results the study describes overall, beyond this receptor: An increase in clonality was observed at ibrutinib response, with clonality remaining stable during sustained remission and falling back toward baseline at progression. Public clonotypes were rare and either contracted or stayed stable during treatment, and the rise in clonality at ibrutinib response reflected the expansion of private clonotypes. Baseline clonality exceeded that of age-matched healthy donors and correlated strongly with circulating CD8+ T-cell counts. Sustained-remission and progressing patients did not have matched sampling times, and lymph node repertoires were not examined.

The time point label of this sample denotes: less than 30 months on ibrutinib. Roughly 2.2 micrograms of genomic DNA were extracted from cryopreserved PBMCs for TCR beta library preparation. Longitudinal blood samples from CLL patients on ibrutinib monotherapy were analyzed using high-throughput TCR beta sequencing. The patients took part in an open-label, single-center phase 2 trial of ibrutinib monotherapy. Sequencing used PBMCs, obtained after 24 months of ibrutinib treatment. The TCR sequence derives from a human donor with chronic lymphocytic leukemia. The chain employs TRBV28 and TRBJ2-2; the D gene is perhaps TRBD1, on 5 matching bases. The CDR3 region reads CASSPGPTGYTGELFF. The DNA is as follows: TGTGCCAGCAGTCCTGGACCAACAGGTTACACCGGGGAGCTGTTTTTT.